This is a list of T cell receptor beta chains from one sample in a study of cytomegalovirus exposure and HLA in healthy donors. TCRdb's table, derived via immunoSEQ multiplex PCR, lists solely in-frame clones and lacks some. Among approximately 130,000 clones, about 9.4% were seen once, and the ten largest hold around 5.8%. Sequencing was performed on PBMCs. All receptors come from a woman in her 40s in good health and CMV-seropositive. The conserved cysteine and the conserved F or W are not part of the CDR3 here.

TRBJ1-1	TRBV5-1	ASSLDISGPRSGEAF
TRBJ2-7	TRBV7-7	ASSREDIRYEQY
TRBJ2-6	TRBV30	AWSTGVGANVLT
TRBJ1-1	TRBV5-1	ASSSGRGGRNTEAF
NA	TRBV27	ASSPGTGHYEQY
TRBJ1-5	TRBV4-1	ASSQALRARVAQPQH
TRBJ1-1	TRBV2	ASSLGQVTEAF
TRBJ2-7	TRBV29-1	SVGTGKTYEQY
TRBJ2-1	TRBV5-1	ASSLGRVNEQF
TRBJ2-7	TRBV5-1	ASSSTGTYEQY
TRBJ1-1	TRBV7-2	ASSLQSGDTTEAF
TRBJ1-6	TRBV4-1	ASSQDGAPNSPLH
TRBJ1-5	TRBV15	ATSREGTVNQPQH
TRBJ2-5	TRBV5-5	ASSLKFSVGGTLQETQY
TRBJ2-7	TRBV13	ASSLGELAGEQY
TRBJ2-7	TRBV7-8	ASSLETFYEQY
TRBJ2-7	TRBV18	ASSPPGNYEQY
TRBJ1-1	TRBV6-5	ASSLDRAGSEAF
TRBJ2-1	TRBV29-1	SVEGASSLGVEQF
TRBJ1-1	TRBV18	ASSPRGGNTEAF
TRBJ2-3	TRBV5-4	ASSLGAARTDTQY
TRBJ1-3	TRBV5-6	ASSLGDSGNTIY
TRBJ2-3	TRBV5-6	ASSLVGLGLTDTQY
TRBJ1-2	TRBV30	AWTGGRDYGYT
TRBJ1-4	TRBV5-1	ASSLVGTGEEKLF
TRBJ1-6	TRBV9	ASSGTPLRRGIARGSPLH
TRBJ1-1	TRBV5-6	ASSLTETGSLNTEAF
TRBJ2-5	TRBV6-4	ASSDEDREPKKTQY
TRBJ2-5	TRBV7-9	ASRPRTSQETQY
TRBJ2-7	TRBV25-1	ASSDGTGGHEQY
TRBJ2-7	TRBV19	ASSISPGQKAYEQY
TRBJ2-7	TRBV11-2	ASSFMGGYEQY
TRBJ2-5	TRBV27	ASRLGVLETQY
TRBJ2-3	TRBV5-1	ASSLLRASTDTQY
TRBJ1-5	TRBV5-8	ASSPTGISNQPQH
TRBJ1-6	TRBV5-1	ASSFSLGQARGSPLH
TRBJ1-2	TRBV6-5	ASTVDRTASYGYT
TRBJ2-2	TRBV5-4	ASSLSRPTTGELF
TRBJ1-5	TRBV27	ASKGGQPQH
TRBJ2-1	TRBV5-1	ASSLEVGLKYNEQF
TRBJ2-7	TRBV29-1	SATQQTSGGGEQY
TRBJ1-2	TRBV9	ASSVALDTRDKSQGPYYGYT
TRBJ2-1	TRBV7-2	ASSLVAGLYNEQF
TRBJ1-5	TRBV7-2	ASSLKSGEWQPQH
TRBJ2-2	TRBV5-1	ASSPWDSTGELF
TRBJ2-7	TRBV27	ASSLQQGAYEQY
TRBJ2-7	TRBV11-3	ASSPGGTSYEQY
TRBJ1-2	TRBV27	ASRPPSRGLYLANYGYT
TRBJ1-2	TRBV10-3	AISGIQGEGGYT